This T cell receptor (beta chain) was found in a study of human T cells and chemical hapten exposure. TCRdb reanalysed the RACE reads using MiXCR and keeps one entry per CDR3 protein. This table holds tens of thousands of distinct CDR3 sequences, roughly 8.8% found once. Deletions cut 7 bases from V and 0 bases from J, with 15 bases between. The CDR3 is 15 amino acids. The germline V gene has CDR1 SGHNT and CDR2 YYREEE (reference sequence). This clonotype has ten or more counts. Noted time point: pre-sensitization, week 0. Treatment of the sample: therapeutic diphenylcyclopropenone sensitization with weekly scalp DPC. The study drew its donors from alopecia patients who were 18 to 70 years old and suitable for DPC.

The sequenced sample was whole blood, obtained in connection with sensitization to the hapten diphenylcyclopropenone (DPC). The genes are TRBV5-4 and TRBJ2-3; D is perhaps TRBD1 or TRBD2 (6 bases each). The TCR originated in a woman between 40 and 55 years old with alopecia areata. Some clones in this sample may be carry-over from other donors' samples. The CDR3 nucleotides are TGTGCCAGCCTTCCCGGGGGCTCTAGCACAGATACGCAGTATTTT. Translation: CASLPGGSSTDTQYF.